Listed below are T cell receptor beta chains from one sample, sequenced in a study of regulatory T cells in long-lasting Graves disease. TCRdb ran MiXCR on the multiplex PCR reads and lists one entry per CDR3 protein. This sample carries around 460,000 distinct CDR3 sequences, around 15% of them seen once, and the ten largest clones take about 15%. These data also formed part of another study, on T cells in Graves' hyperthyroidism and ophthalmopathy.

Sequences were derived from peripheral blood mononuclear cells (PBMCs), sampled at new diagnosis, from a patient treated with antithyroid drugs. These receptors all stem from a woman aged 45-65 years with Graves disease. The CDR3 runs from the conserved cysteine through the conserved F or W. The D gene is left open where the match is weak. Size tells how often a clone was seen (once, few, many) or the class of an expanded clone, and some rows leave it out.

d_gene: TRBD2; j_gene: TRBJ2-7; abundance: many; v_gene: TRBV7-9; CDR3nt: TGTGCCAGCAGCTCACTAGCGGGAGGCCGCTCCTACGAGCAGTACTTC; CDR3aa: CASSSLAGGRSYEQYF
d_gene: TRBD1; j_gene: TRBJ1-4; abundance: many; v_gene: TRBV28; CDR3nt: TGTGCCAGCAGTTTGGTCCAGGGGGGGGAAAAACTGTTTTTT; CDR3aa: CASSLVQGGEKLFF
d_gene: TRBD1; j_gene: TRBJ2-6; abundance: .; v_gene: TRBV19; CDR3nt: TGTGCCAGTAGTATGATCGGACAGGCTCTCTCTGGGGCCAACGTCCTGACTTTC; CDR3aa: CASSMIGQALSGANVLTF
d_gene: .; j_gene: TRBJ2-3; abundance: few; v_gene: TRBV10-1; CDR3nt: TGCGCCAGTAAAAGCGGGAGCACAGATACGCAGTATTTT; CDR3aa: CASKSGSTDTQYF
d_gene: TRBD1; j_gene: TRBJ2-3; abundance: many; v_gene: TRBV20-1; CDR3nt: TGCAGTGCTAGACCGGGACAGGAGACGCAGTATTTT; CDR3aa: CSARPGQETQYF
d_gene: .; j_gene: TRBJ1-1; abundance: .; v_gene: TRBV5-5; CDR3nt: TGTGCCAGCAGCGAACAGACTGAAGCTTTCTTT; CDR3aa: CASSEQTEAFF
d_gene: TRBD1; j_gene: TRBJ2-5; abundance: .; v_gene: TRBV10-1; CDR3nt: TGCGCCAGCAGTGAGTCAGGACAGGCGGATCGGACCCAGTACTTC; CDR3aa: CASSESGQADRTQYF
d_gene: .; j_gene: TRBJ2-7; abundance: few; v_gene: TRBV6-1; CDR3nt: TGTGCCAGCACCATATCAGAGGGGGCCTACGAGCAGTACTTC; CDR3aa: CASTISEGAYEQYF
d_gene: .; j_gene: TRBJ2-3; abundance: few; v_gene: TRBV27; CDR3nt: TGTGCCAGCAGTCCGTGGCAGGCTCTCACAGATACGCAGTATTTT; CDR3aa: CASSPWQALTDTQYF
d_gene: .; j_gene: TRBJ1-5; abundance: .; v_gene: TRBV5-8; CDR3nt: TGTGCCAGCACCCCAAATGCCAGGGCAAGCAATCAGCCCCAGCATTTT; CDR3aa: CASTPNARASNQPQHF
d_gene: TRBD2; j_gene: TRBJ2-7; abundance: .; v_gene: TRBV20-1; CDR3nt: TGCAGTGCCGCTGGCGGGACTAACACCTACGAGCAGTACTTC; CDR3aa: CSAAGGTNTYEQYF
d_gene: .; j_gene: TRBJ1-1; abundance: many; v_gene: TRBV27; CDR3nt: TGTGCCAGCAGGGGGGCGTATACTGAAGCTTTCTTT; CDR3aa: CASRGAYTEAFF
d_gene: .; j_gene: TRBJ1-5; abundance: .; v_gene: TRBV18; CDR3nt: TGTGCCAGCTCACCGCAAGGGGGGCTTGGTAATCAGCCCCAGCATTTT; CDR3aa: CASSPQGGLGNQPQHF
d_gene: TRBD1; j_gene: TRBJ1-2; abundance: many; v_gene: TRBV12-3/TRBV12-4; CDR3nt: TGTGCCAGCAGCTCTATATTACAGGGGGCAGCTAACTATGGCTACACCTTC; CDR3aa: CASSSILQGAANYGYTF
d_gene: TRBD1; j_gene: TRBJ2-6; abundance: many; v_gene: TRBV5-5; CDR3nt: TGTGCCAGCAGCTCGACAGGGGGCACTGGGGCCAACGTCCTGACTTTC; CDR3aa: CASSSTGGTGANVLTF
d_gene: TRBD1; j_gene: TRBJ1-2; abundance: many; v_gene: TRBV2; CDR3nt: TGTGCCAGCACCTACGAAGAGCCGGGACAGGGTTCCGGCTACACCTTC; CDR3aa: CASTYEEPGQGSGYTF
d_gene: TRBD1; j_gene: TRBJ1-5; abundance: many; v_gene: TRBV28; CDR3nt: TGTGCCAGCAGTTCACCCGGGACAGGGGATCAGCCCCAGCATTTT; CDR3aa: CASSSPGTGDQPQHF
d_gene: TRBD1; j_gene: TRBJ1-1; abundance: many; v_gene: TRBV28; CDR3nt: TGTGCCAGCAGTTTTGTCAGGGGGCTCACTGAAGCTTTCTTT; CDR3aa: CASSFVRGLTEAFF
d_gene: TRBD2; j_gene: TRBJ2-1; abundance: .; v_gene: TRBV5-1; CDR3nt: TGCGCCAGCAGCTTGTTATCTAGCGGGAGTGATCTCTCCTACAATGAGCAGTTCTTC; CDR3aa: CASSLLSSGSDLSYNEQFF